This is a list of T cell receptor beta chains from one sample in a study of OX40 agonist ivuxolimab in advanced cancers. Some clones are missing from TCRdb's copy, which holds only in-frame ones; the method was immunoSEQ multiplex PCR. Seen here are more than 55,000 clones, 70% to 90% observed once, and the top ten hold roughly 8.2%. Specimen: CD4+ or CD8+ T cells sorted from blood, collected in a trial of the OX40 agonist ivuxolimab. The source of these receptors is an adult with an advanced solid tumor such as melanoma, head and neck, liver or kidney cancer. Both conserved end residues are part of each CDR3. A D gene is named only where the DNA matches it firmly. Rows may omit the clone size; those that give it use once, few, many or a size class.

v_call	d_call	clone_size	j_call	cdr3_nt	cdr3_aa
TRBV11-3	.	.	TRBJ1-2	TGTGCCAGCAGCTTCGGTGGGCCTGCTAACTATGGCTACACCTTC	CASSFGGPANYGYTF
TRBV7-9	TRBD1	.	TRBJ1-2	TGTGCCAGCAGCTTACAACAGGGGGCTGGCTACACCTTC	CASSLQQGAGYTF
TRBV7-8	.	.	TRBJ1-1	TGTGCCAGCAGCCCACAGGTGTTTGACACTGAAGCTTTCTTT	CASSPQVFDTEAFF
TRBV7-4	.	.	TRBJ1-2	TGTGCCAGCAGCACTGCCATTAACAGGGTGGGGTGCAACTATGGCTACACCTTC	CASSTAINRVGCNYGYTF
TRBV6-6	.	.	TRBJ2-3	TGTGCCAGCAGGTACAGGTGGGACACAGATACGCAGTATTTT	CASRYRWDTDTQYF
TRBV10-3	.	.	TRBJ1-3	TGTGCCATCATTAGGGACTCTGGAAACACCATATATTTT	CAIIRDSGNTIYF
TRBV7-2	.	.	TRBJ2-1	TGTGCCAGCAGCTTAGGGGCGGGCGGATATGAGCAGTTCTTC	CASSLGAGGYEQFF
TRBV15	.	.	TRBJ2-1	TGTGCCACCAGCAGAGGTTCTGGTCGGGGTGAGCAGTTCTTC	CATSRGSGRGEQFF
TRBV28	TRBD1	.	TRBJ2-7	TGTGCCAGCAGGTCGGACAGGGGGACCTACGAGCAGTACTTC	CASRSDRGTYEQYF
TRBV10-3	.	.	TRBJ2-3	TGTGCCATCAGTGGGGGGGGCTTGGTTGTGGAAGATACGCAGTATTTT	CAISGGGLVVEDTQYF
TRBV2	TRBD2	.	TRBJ2-2	TGTGCCAGCAGGGGGCTCGGGGGGACCGGGGAGCTGTTTTTT	CASRGLGGTGELFF
TRBV28	.	.	TRBJ1-6	TGTGCCAGCAGAAGGGGAGGGGATTCACCCCTCCACTTT	CASRRGGDSPLHF
TRBV7-9	TRBD1	few	TRBJ1-2	TGTGCCAGCAGCTCACCACGGTTCGGGACAGGAGGAGGCTACACCTTC	CASSSPRFGTGGGYTF
TRBV11-2	.	.	TRBJ1-1	TGTGCCAGCAGCTTAGATTTTGCCTACACTGAAGCTTTCTTT	CASSLDFAYTEAFF
TRBV9	.	.	TRBJ1-2	TGTGCCAGCAGCGGGATGTATTCCGGCTACACCTTC	CASSGMYSGYTF
TRBV29-1	TRBD2	once	TRBJ2-7	TGCAGCGCCCGGACTAGCGGGGGGTTCTCCTACGAGCAGTACTTC	CSARTSGGFSYEQYF
TRBV28	.	.	TRBJ2-3	TGTGCCAGCAACGGGCCGCTGGGGCGGGGTCCAGGGACAGATACGCAGTATTTT	CASNGPLGRGPGTDTQYF
TRBV5-1	.	few	TRBJ1-1	TGCGCCAGCAGCGACTACCGGTCAGCTTTCTTT	CASSDYRSAFF
TRBV10-1	.	.	TRBJ2-3	TGCGCCAGCAGTGAGGTCCTAGACGGGGGCAGCACAGATACGCAGTATTTT	CASSEVLDGGSTDTQYF
TRBV7-3	.	.	TRBJ1-5	TGTGCCAGCAGCTCCGGACACCTCGGCCAGGGGCAGCCCCAGCATTTT	CASSSGHLGQGQPQHF
TRBV11-2	.	.	TRBJ1-4	TGTGCCAGCAGCTTAGCGGGGGGCGAGACGAAACTGTTTTTT	CASSLAGGETKLFF
TRBV5-4	.	.	TRBJ2-5	TGTGCCAGCAGCCTCGCGGGGGCAGGGAGGGGAGAGACCCAGTACTTC	CASSLAGAGRGETQYF
TRBV5-1	.	.	TRBJ2-2	TGCGCCAGCAGTTTAACAGGACAACAGGGCTCCGGGGAGCTGTTTTTT	CASSLTGQQGSGELFF
TRBV2	.	.	TRBJ2-1	TGTGCCAGCAGTGACTCCGGGGGCTCCTACAATGAGCAGTTCTTC	CASSDSGGSYNEQFF
TRBV27	TRBD2	.	TRBJ2-2	TGTGCCAGCAGTTCCCCGGCTAGCGGGAGGGGTTCCGGGGAGCTGTTTTTT	CASSSPASGRGSGELFF
TRBV4-2	.	.	TRBJ1-5	TGTGCCAGCAGTCTAGAGGGGGGGCAAGGCAATCAGCCCCAGCATTTT	CASSLEGGQGNQPQHF
TRBV25-1	TRBD1	.	TRBJ2-1	TGTGCCAGCAGTGAATGGGCCTATGGGACAGGGGGCAATGAGCAGTTCTTC	CASSEWAYGTGGNEQFF
TRBV28	.	.	TRBJ1-2	TGTGCCAGCAGTTCTCGCAGGGGTCGGGGCTACACCTTC	CASSSRRGRGYTF
TRBV28	.	.	TRBJ2-7	TGTGCCAGCAGTTTGGCGACACCCTACGAGCAGTACTTC	CASSLATPYEQYF
TRBV7-9	TRBD2	.	TRBJ2-7	TGTGCCAGCAGCTCACTAGCGGGGGGCTCCCAGCCGTACTTC	CASSSLAGGSQPYF
TRBV7-2	TRBD2	.	TRBJ2-1	TGTGCCAGCAGCTTATCAGCGGGGGTCTACAATGAGCAGTTCTTC	CASSLSAGVYNEQFF
TRBV28	.	.	TRBJ1-2	TGTGCCAGCAGTTCAGGGGCCGGCAGAGGCTACACCTTC	CASSSGAGRGYTF
TRBV7-3	.	.	TRBJ2-3	TGTGCCAGCAGCTTAACCCCGGCAGGCCGAGGCACAGATACGCAGTATTTT	CASSLTPAGRGTDTQYF
TRBV2	TRBD1	.	TRBJ2-7	TGTGCCAGCAGTCCCGGGACAGGGTGGGGAGAGCAGTACTTC	CASSPGTGWGEQYF
TRBV2	.	.	TRBJ2-4	TGTGCCAGCGCGGGAAACTCAAACATTCAGTACTTC	CASAGNSNIQYF
TRBV7-2	.	.	TRBJ2-7	TGTGCCAGCAGCTTAGACCCCTACGAGCAGTACTTC	CASSLDPYEQYF
TRBV7-2	.	.	TRBJ2-3	TGTGCCAGCAGCTCTCGAGTGATGGGGGCAGATACGCAGTATTTT	CASSSRVMGADTQYF
TRBV5-1	.	.	TRBJ2-3	TGCGCCAGCAGCGGGGAGTATACGCAGTATTTT	CASSGEYTQYF
TRBV29-1	TRBD2	.	TRBJ2-3	TGCAGCGTTCTTGAAGGACTAGCGGGGAATACAGATACGCAGTATTTT	CSVLEGLAGNTDTQYF
TRBV7-2	TRBD2	.	TRBJ2-2	TGTGCCAGCAGCTTTCAAGCGGGGGCCGGGGAGCTGTTTTTT	CASSFQAGAGELFF